Each of the 29 T cell receptor beta chains below was sequenced from the same sample in a study of shared clonotypes between healthy human individuals (dated by TCRdb to the early 2020s). Library method: the immunoSEQ multiplex PCR assay. The table comes from immuneACCESS by way of TCRdb, which keeps in-frame sequences with V and J called. Part of the clones is missing from these tables; in studies checked, under half for an unresolved V gene and the rest for unknown reasons. Present in this sample are 550,000 to 750,000 clones, around 95% of which were seen just once. Approximately 0.1% of the sample is taken by the ten largest. For the CD8 naive samples, CD45RO-negative cells were positively selected for CCR7, yielding a CD45RA+CCR7+ population from which TemRA cells were excluded. The sequenced sample was naive CD8+ T cells sorted from blood. The sample's cell subset or site label, decoded: CD45RA+CCR7+. Source of these receptors: a woman aged 30 to 39 in good health.

A note on this clone: Additional DNA sequences in this sample encode the identical CDR3. V and J are TRBV27 and TRBJ2-7; TRBD1 agrees at 10 bases. The V gene end was trimmed by 5 bases and the J gene end by 4 bases; junction bases not matched to a gene: 5. The germline V gene encodes CDR1 MNHEY and CDR2 SMNVEV (reference sequence). The CDR3 consists of 14 residues. DNA of the CDR3: TGTGCCAGCAGTCCGGACAGGGGGGGGTACGAGCAGTACTTC. This sequence encodes CASSPDRGGYEQYF.

The chain carries TRBV28 and TRBJ2-1, with TRBD1 matching 7 bases. V trimming: 6 bases; J trimming: 4 bases; junction bases outside the gene matches: 12. The CDR3 sequence is 16 residues long. Germline lookup yields CDR1 MDHEN and CDR2 SYDVKM. This CDR3 is CASSLRGRGNYNEQFF. As DNA, the CDR3 is TGTGCCAGCAGCCTCCGTGGCAGGGGGAATTACAATGAGCAGTTCTTC.

The rearrangement joins TRBV13 to TRBJ2-1, with 8 bases lining up with TRBD1. The junction had 12 bases not matched to a gene; V was cut back by 2 bases and J by 6 bases. The germline CDR1 and CDR2 sequences are PRHDT and FYEKMQ (reference sequence). CDR3 length: 17 amino acids. As DNA, the CDR3 is TGTGCCAGCAGCTTAACTCTAGCGACAGGGGAATCCAATGAGCAGTTCTTC. Its protein is CASSLTLATGESNEQFF.

With respect to this clone: The same CDR3 arises from other DNA sequences in this sample as well. This chain connects TRBV19 to TRBJ1-5; possibly TRBD1 for D (5 bases). The CDR3 has 15 residues. The germline gives CDR1 LNHDA, CDR2 SQIVND (reference sequence). The V end lost 4 bases, the J end lost 0 bases, and 10 bases lay between the germline ends. CDR3 in amino acids: CASSTQGYSNQPQHF. The DNA of the CDR3 is TGTGCCAGTAGTACCCAGGGTTATAGCAATCAGCCCCAGCATTTT.

This chain connects TRBV19 to TRBJ1-3; no firm D call. Trimming took 9 bases from V and 0 from J, leaving 12 bases between them. Germline V gene lookup returns CDR1 LNHDA and CDR2 SQIVND (reference sequence). The CDR3 extends over 14 amino acids. Here the CDR3 reads CARGRVRSGNTIYF. In DNA form, the CDR3 reads TGTGCCAGAGGCCGTGTACGCTCTGGAAACACCATATATTTT.

The sample holds one count of this clone. The chain recombines TRBV28 with TRBJ2-5; TRBD1 matches 9 bases. The CDR3 extends over 16 amino acids. Trimming at V came to 4 bases and at J to 5 bases, leaving 11 bases not matched to a gene. CDR1 and CDR2 (germline): MDHEN, SYDVKM. The CDR3 reads CASSWDRATTGETQYF. DNA of the CDR3: TGTGCCAGCAGTTGGGACAGGGCGACAACTGGGGAGACCCAGTACTTC.

The rearrangement joins TRBV4-1 to TRBJ2-3, with TRBD2 matching 9 bases. Germline V gene data show CDR1 as MGHRA and CDR2 as YSYEKL. The CDR3 consists of 20 residues. Trimming took 2 bases from V and 1 from J; bases not matched to a gene: 16. CDR3 nucleotide sequence: TGCGCCAGCAGCCAACGGACTAGCGATAGGGACCCGGGCCGCACAGATACGCAGTATTTT. It specifies CASSQRTSDRDPGRTDTQYF.

The CDR3, as DNA: TGTGCCAGCAGCCAAGCAGTCGGATCTTACAATGAGCAGTTCTTC. Translation: CASSQAVGSYNEQFF. The chain employs TRBV4-2 and TRBJ2-1, with D unresolved. V shed 1 base and J shed 4 bases, with 11 bases lying between them. CDR1 is LGHNA, CDR2 YNFKEQ, per germline. This CDR3 contains 15 residues.

V and J are TRBV11-1 and TRBJ2-1; D may be TRBD1 or TRBD2 (5 bases each). V lost 5 bases and J 1 base, leaving 21 bases between the germline ends. From germline, CDR1 is SGHAT and CDR2 FQDESV (reference sequence). This CDR3 contains 18 residues. The CDR3 sequence: CASSPSRGSGASYNEQFF. The CDR3 nucleotides read TGTGCCAGCAGCCCGTCCCGGGGCAGCGGTGCGTCCTACAATGAGCAGTTCTTC.

V gene TRBV7-9 combines with J gene TRBJ1-2; D call uncertain. Germline V lookup: CDR1 SEHNR, CDR2 FQNEAQ (reference sequence). V lost 4 bases and J 7 bases, leaving 10 bases between the germline ends. There are 12 residues in the CDR3. CDR3 amino acids: CASSSARFGYTF. CDR3 DNA sequence: TGTGCCAGCAGCTCCGCACGGTTTGGCTACACCTTC.

The gene calls are TRBV27 and TRBJ2-2; TRBD2 matches at 8 bases. CDR1 and CDR2 (germline): MNHEY, SMNVEV (reference sequence). Trimming cost V 6 bases and J 6 bases; bases outside gene matches: 6. The CDR3 is 14 residues long. CDR3 nucleotides: TGTGCCAGCAGCAAGCGGGAGAGGGCCGGGGAGCTGTTTTTT. It translates to CASSKRERAGELFF.

The chain has TRBV5-8 and TRBJ2-2; 12 bases are a match to TRBD2. The CDR3 runs 20 residues. J gave up 5 bases and V 6 bases, and 20 bases lay outside the gene matches. The V gene's germline CDR1 is SGHTS and CDR2 YDEGEE. The CDR3 reads CASIPFPSLAGGFQTGELFF. The CDR3 DNA reads TGTGCCAGCATCCCTTTTCCTTCCCTAGCGGGAGGGTTTCAGACCGGGGAGCTGTTTTTT.

This rearrangement joins TRBV4-2 to TRBJ1-4; 12 bases are a match to TRBD1. Germline lookup yields CDR1 LGHNA and CDR2 YNFKEQ. The ends lost 0 bases at V and 9 bases at J; junction bases unmatched: 5. This CDR3 has 16 residues. CDR3 amino acids: CASSQETGTGGKKLFF. CDR3 DNA sequence: TGTGCCAGCAGCCAAGAGACCGGGACAGGGGGCAAAAAACTGTTTTTT.

The gene calls are TRBV5-5 and TRBJ1-2; D remains ambiguous. Germline V gene data show CDR1 as SGHKS and CDR2 as YYEKEE (reference sequence). CDR3 length equals 14 residues. V was pared by 4 bases and J by 0 bases, with 10 bases between. The CDR3 sequence is CASSPGSANYGYTF. The CDR3 DNA is TGTGCCAGCAGCCCAGGCTCAGCTAACTATGGCTACACCTTC.

This chain connects TRBV28 to TRBJ2-1; the D gene is possibly TRBD1 (5 bases). The CDR3 is 11 amino acids. Trimming left V 6 bases short and J 6 bases short, with 6 bases between. Germline CDR1 reads MDHEN; CDR2 reads SYDVKM. The CDR3 bases are TGTGCCAGCAGGGACATCAATGAGCAGTTCTTC. Its translation: CASRDINEQFF.

The rearrangement joins TRBV6-5 to TRBJ2-7; D uncertain. The CDR3 contains 13 residues. V was cut by 0 bases and J by 7 bases, with 10 bases left in between. Germline values: CDR1 MNHEY, CDR2 SVGAGI. The CDR3, as DNA: TGTGCCAGCAGTTACTCGGAAGGAAGTGAGCAGTACTTC. As protein: CASSYSEGSEQYF.

The chain recombines TRBV9 with TRBJ2-5; TRBD1 aligns across 7 bases. The V gene's germline CDR1 is SGDLS and CDR2 YYNGEE. The CDR3 extends over 13 amino acids. V was clipped by 7 bases and J by 0 bases; unmatched bases: 3. CDR3 bases: TGTGCCAGCGCGGACAGGTACCAAGAGACCCAGTACTTC. Translating gives CASADRYQETQYF.

This clone has just one count. The J gene is TRBJ1-4, the V gene TRBV6-5; 8 positions agree with TRBD1. Germline V lookup: CDR1 MNHEY, CDR2 SVGAGI. J lost 8 bases, V lost 6 bases, and 8 bases had no gene match. The CDR3 has 14 residues. CDR3 sequence: CASSEDREGEKLFF. The CDR3 nucleotides read TGTGCCAGCAGCGAGGACAGGGAGGGAGAAAAACTGTTTTTT.

V is TRBV27 and J is TRBJ1-2, with 7 bases aligning to TRBD1. The ends lost 5 bases at V and 7 bases at J; junction bases unmatched: 7. The CDR3 loop spans 13 amino acids. Germline loops: CDR1 MNHEY, CDR2 SMNVEV (reference sequence). As DNA, the CDR3 is TGTGCCAGCAGTGAGACAGGGATGTCTGGCTACACCTTC. Its translation: CASSETGMSGYTF.

The chain joins TRBV25-1 to TRBJ2-1, with 14 bases identical to TRBD2. Germline loops: CDR1 MGHDK, CDR2 SYGVNS. The V segment lost 10 bases and the J segment 4 bases; nucleotides outside the gene matches: 15. This CDR3 has 18 residues. The CDR3 loop reads CATAFASGLAGEYNEQFF. The CDR3 DNA sequence: TGTGCCACCGCATTCGCCTCGGGACTAGCGGGGGAATACAATGAGCAGTTCTTC.

This chain uses TRBV28 with TRBJ2-7; a possible D gene is TRBD2 (6 bases). Germline-derived CDR1 and CDR2 are MDHEN and SYDVKM. The CDR3 has 14 residues. Trimming shortened V by 5 bases and J by 3 bases, and 14 bases separated the two germline ends. The CDR3 DNA follows: TGTGCCAGCAGTCCCTGGCCGGAGGGCTACGAGCAGTACTTC. This codes for CASSPWPEGYEQYF.

The rearrangement links TRBV19 to TRBJ2-1; 8 positions match TRBD2. This CDR3 is 17 amino acids long. The germline V gene encodes CDR1 LNHDA and CDR2 SQIVND (reference sequence). V trimming: 1 base; J trimming: 7 bases; junction bases outside the gene matches: 12. In DNA form, the CDR3 reads TGTGCCAGTAGTATAGGAGGCCTAGCGGGTCGGGAAAATGAGCAGTTCTTC. Translation gives CASSIGGLAGRENEQFF.

The gene calls are TRBV28 and TRBJ1-4; D ambiguous. V was pared by 3 bases and J by 5 bases, with 13 bases between. The V gene's germline CDR1 is MDHEN and CDR2 SYDVKM. The CDR3 spans 15 residues. CDR3 in DNA: TGTGCCAGCAGTTTTGTAGGCAGCCAAAATGAAAAACTGTTTTTT. Protein: CASSFVGSQNEKLFF. The whole variable domain, remainder taken from reference TRBV28 and TRBJ1-4, is DVKVTQSSRYLVKRTGEKVFLECVQDMDHENMFWYRQDPGLGLRLIYFSYDVKMKEKGDIPEGYSVSREKKERFSLILESASTNQTSMYLCASSFVGSQNEKLFFGSGTQLSVL.

The chain couples TRBV5-1 to TRBJ1-1; D not certain. This CDR3 comprises 14 residues. In germline, CDR1 is SGHRS, CDR2 YFSETQ. V was trimmed by 5 bases and J by 0 bases, leaving 11 bases between them. The CDR3 DNA is TGCGCCAGCAGTCCCACAGCCATGAACACTGAAGCTTTCTTT. Translation: CASSPTAMNTEAFF.

The chain links TRBV9 to TRBJ1-2; tentative D call: TRBD1 (5 bases). V was shortened by 4 bases and J by 7 bases, with 11 bases between the two germline ends. Germline assignment: CDR1 SGDLS and CDR2 YYNGEE. CDR3 length equals 12 residues. DNA of the CDR3: TGTGCCAGCAGCATAGGACAAAGTGGCTACACCTTC. Its protein is CASSIGQSGYTF.

The rearrangement uses TRBV6-5 and TRBJ2-7, with unresolved D. The CDR3 runs 11 residues. CDR1 and CDR2 (germline): MNHEY, SVGAGI. The CDR3 sequence is CGPICSYEQYF. The CDR3 nucleotides are TGTGGACCGATTTGCTCCTACGAGCAGTACTTC.

This clone was seen just once. The chain links TRBV27 to TRBJ2-7; TRBD1 matches at 12 bases. V trimming: 6 bases; J trimming: 7 bases; junction bases outside the gene matches: 13. Germline V lookup: CDR1 MNHEY, CDR2 SMNVEV (reference sequence). This CDR3 has 16 amino acids. The CDR3 DNA is TGTGCCAGCAGCCACGGCCCCGGGACAGGGGGCAAGGAGCAGTACTTC. It encodes CASSHGPGTGGKEQYF.

The V gene is TRBV7-6, the J gene TRBJ2-7; 8 positions agree with TRBD1. CDR3 length: 15 amino acids. Trimming at V came to 5 bases and at J to 2 bases, leaving 8 bases not matched to a gene. Germline CDR1 reads SGHVS; CDR2 reads FNYEAQ. In DNA form, the CDR3 reads TGTGCCAGCAGCCCTGGGACAGGCTTAACCTACGAGCAGTACTTC. Translating gives CASSPGTGLTYEQYF.

V is TRBV19 and J is TRBJ2-5, with a tentative D call TRBD1 (5 bases). The CDR3 spans 19 residues. Germline loops: CDR1 LNHDA, CDR2 SQIVND (reference sequence). The ends were cut back, 2 bases at V and 4 bases at J, with 26 bases in the middle. CDR3 loop: CASSILPIKLGLDPETQYF. CDR3 in DNA: TGTGCCAGTAGTATACTCCCAATCAAATTGGGGCTCGACCCAGAGACCCAGTACTTC.